Listed below are T cell receptor beta chains from one sample, sequenced in a study of blood T cell repertoires in COVID-19. Clones were sequenced by immunoSEQ multiplex PCR, and TCRdb holds only the in-frame ones, with some missing. The data contain 120,000 or so clones, more than 70% of them singletons. Specimen: peripheral blood. The receptors derive from a human donor in a cohort sampled during active COVID-19. Both conserved end residues are part of each CDR3. Fields, in order: V gene, J gene, clone size, D gene, CDR3 DNA, CDR3 protein. The D gene is left open where the match is weak. Not all rows give a size; the values are once, few, many and, for expanded clones, a class.

TRBV2	TRBJ1-2	.	.	TGTGCCAGCACCGAGGGGGATACCTATGGCTACACCTTC	CASTEGDTYGYTF
TRBV30	TRBJ2-5	.	TRBD1	TGTGCCTGGAGGGGGACAGCAAGGGAGACCCAGTACTTC	CAWRGTARETQYF
TRBV15	TRBJ2-7	.	.	TGTGCCACCAGCAGAGATTGGAGAGATGATCAGTACTTC	CATSRDWRDDQYF
TRBV19	TRBJ2-7	few	TRBD2	TGTGCCAGCAGGGGCGGGAGGAACTTGAACGAGCAGTACTTC	CASRGGRNLNEQYF
TRBV10-3	TRBJ1-4	.	TRBD1	TGTGCCATCAGTGAAGGGACAGGGGGCAACCGAGGTGAAAAACTGTTTTTT	CAISEGTGGNRGEKLFF
TRBV6-5	TRBJ1-4	.	TRBD1	TGTGCCAGCAGTTACGGGACAGGAAGAACTAATGAAAAACTGTTTTTT	CASSYGTGRTNEKLFF
TRBV3-1/TRBV3-2	TRBJ1-1	.	.	TGTGCCAGCAGCCACGCCGGGACTGTGAACACTGAAGCTTTCTTT	CASSHAGTVNTEAFF
TRBV27	TRBJ2-2	.	TRBD1	TGTGCCAGCAGTTTAACAGGGGGCACCGGGGAGCTGTTTTTT	CASSLTGGTGELFF
TRBV19	TRBJ1-1	.	.	TGTGCCAGTAGTATTTCTAACACTGAAGCTTTCTTT	CASSISNTEAFF
TRBV6-6	TRBJ1-1	.	.	TGTGCCAGCAGTACTCCAGGGGCCCCCAGTGGGGCTTTCTTT	CASSTPGAPSGAFF
TRBV7-8	TRBJ2-7	.	TRBD1	TGTGCCAGCAGCAAATTCGGGACAGGGGGCTACGAGCAGTACTTC	CASSKFGTGGYEQYF